Detailed here is one T cell receptor (beta chain). Its cognate antigen is unknown. This specimen comes from a study of T cell responses to AZD1222 COVID-19 vaccine. Per the germline V gene, CDR1 is MNHEY and CDR2 is SVGAGI. The CDR3 loop spans 13 amino acids. V was pared by 7 bases and J by 3 bases, with 2 bases of the junction left unmatched. Whole-study results and caveats: Unmutated regions of variants are reportedly targeted by nearly half of spike-specific TCRs. Regions 160-218 and 743-854 held dominance among vaccine-associated CD4 TCRs, which spanned spike.

Data came from immunoSEQ multiplex PCR; TCRdb stores just in-frame clones and leaves some out. The repertoire holds under 120,000 clones, 90% to 95% seen once, with 2.2% in the top ten. This receptor was taken from an adult in good health. This chain connects TRBV6-5 to TRBJ2-7; 11 bases are a match to TRBD2. This material consisted of peripheral blood, taken on day 0 of AZD1222 vaccination. The CDR3 nucleotides are TGTGCCAGCAAGACTAGCGGGAACTACGAGCAGTACTTC. As protein: CASKTSGNYEQYF.